The source of this TCR beta chain is a study of response to subunit inactivated influenza vaccine (dated by TCRdb to between 2018 and 2020). Concerning the study at large: Deep quantitative profiling of the T cell receptor repertoire was used in the study to follow responses to a trivalent subunit inactivated influenza vaccine.

The method behind the library was RT-PCR. Instrument used: Illumina HiSeq 2500. The public reads were reprocessed in TCRdb via fastp at Q25 and MiXCR, keeping in-frame beta chains. One record per CDR3 amino acid sequence lists the most common genes and DNA. The sample includes about 700,000 distinct CDR3 sequences, with about 15% observed a single time. Approximately 6.5% of the sample rests with the top ten. The germline V gene gives CDR1 as SNHLY and CDR2 as FYNNEI. Inclusive of the bounding cysteine and phenylalanine, the CDR3 is 13 residues long. The sequence is cut down to CDR3 DNA, 39 bases in frame from base 1. Clipping removes 6 bases from V and 7 bases from J, with 8 as the unmatched junction base count. The paper as a whole reports these results and caveats: The authors proposed that each seasonal influenza vaccination may bring in only a limited number of new T cells.

Concerning this clonotype itself: The clone's antigen remains unknown. The input lacks base qualities; no much larger clone sits a single base away.

The sequence was obtained from a man aged 45 to 65 who received an inactivated influenza vaccine. Donor details come from another sample of the same person, matched by shared clones. The chain uses TRBV2 and TRBJ1-2; 7 of the junction bases match TRBD1. The specimen comprised PBMCs from blood, sampled around two weeks before vaccination. The nucleotide sequence reads as follows: TGTGCCAGCAGCGCGGGACAGAGCTCTGGCTACACCTTC. This is translated as CASSAGQSSGYTF.